This T cell receptor beta chain was recovered during a study of T cells in women clearing cervical HPV infection (dated by TCRdb to the late 2010s). With regard to the full study: Cases were 25 women with histologically confirmed HPV16-related CIN3 or worse, including a couple of invasive cancers. The 25 or so controls were women who cleared a single incident HPV16 infection within 12 months without developing precancer or cancer. Case blood was taken at the visit when the lesion was first identified, whereas control blood was taken when infection was no longer detected. Among cases, blood sampling came a median of 149 days after lesion detection, with an interquartile range of roughly 85 to 200 days. HLA typing was available for only a few women, so HLA type could not be excluded as a confounder. The exploratory proof-of-principle case-control study was nested within the Guanacaste HPV Natural History Study in Costa Rica and compared TCR repertoires across cervical HPV16 outcomes. Cases and controls were matched on age within five years and on year of sample collection. Median age was about 32 years in cases versus less than 40 in controls, and baseline characteristics did not differ significantly. The parent cohort enrolled 9,000 to 13,000 women aged 18 or older in Guanacaste, Costa Rica, in about 1993 to 1994 and followed the women for approximately seven years. Five blinded duplicates per group were added as quality controls, giving approximately 60 samples: 50 or so participants and roughly 10 replicates.

Overall study results and their limits: Lower TRBV6-7 relative abundance was observed in cases than in controls (approximately 0.1% versus 0.16%; Bonferroni P = 0.0008). Whether associations preceded infection or resulted from infection could not be shown with the cross-sectional design, and effector/memory subsets and HPV-specific T cells were not isolated. Random forest classifiers that combined richness and V gene abundances separated cases from controls with an estimated AUC of 0.8 to 0.85. Because the number of T cells in each sample was unknown, differences in richness could reflect differing T-cell content rather than repertoire biology. CIN3+ cases had significantly higher TCR repertoire richness than controls across sequencing depths, but evenness did not differ between the groups.

V loses 1 base of germline sequence and J loses 3 bases, and the interval between the two ends is 16 bases. The germline V gene specifies MGHRA as CDR1 and YSYEKL as CDR2. The CDR3 sequence holds 16 residues, the cysteine and phenylalanine included. The DNA shown is the part of the CDR3 that was read: 39 bases, in frame from base 1. TCR beta CDR3 regions were amplified by multiplex PCR using the immunoSEQ assay from an average of 1200 ng genomic DNA per sample. Primer bias was corrected in the assay by using a complete synthetic TCR repertoire to establish an amplification baseline. The amplicons were sequenced using the Illumina platform. Turning to the authors' computational methods: Sequences were error-corrected by clustering with frequency ratios and a modified nearest-neighbor algorithm and were then analyzed in the immunoSEQ Analyzer with IMGT gene definitions. TCR richness and evenness were averaged over 20 rarefaction repeats at each rarefaction depth, excluding samples with fewer sequences than the depth. Wilcoxon rank sum tests with FDR correction were used to compare V, D and J gene relative abundances between the groups. In the blinded duplicates, the intraclass correlation was 90% to 97% for TCR richness and averaged approximately 82% across around 66 gene segments. TCRdb provides this immuneACCESS table in a form limited to in-frame rearrangements. Some clones are lacking; in checked studies, under half of them reflect an unresolved V gene, and why the rest are absent is not known. The V and J calls and the clone size are those of that table, but D and trimming were determined from the DNA. This sample's clone table shows fewer than 50,000 clones. The ten largest clones add up to 1.2% of the sample.

Every participant had a single incident cervical HPV16 infection, and women with prevalent HPV16 infections were excluded. Cervical HPV DNA was detected by MY09/MY11 PCR and genotyped by dot-blot hybridization. Fifteen mL of heparinized blood were centrifuged, and the buffy coat was split into aliquots, frozen at -30 degrees C, and then kept at -80 degrees C. QIAGEN kits were used to extract genomic DNA from the buffy coat specimens. To note about this clone: The specificity of this receptor is unknown. The read halts 3 residues ahead of the CDR3 end, with the missing end drawn from the germline J gene.

This clonotype originated in a woman between 18 and 70 years old with a cervical HPV16 infection that either progressed to CIN3+ or cleared (not recorded which). The chain was built from TRBV4-1 and TRBJ2-7, with the identity of the D gene unclear. The sample consisted of blood buffy coat. The sequenced CDR3 bases are TGCGCCAGCAGCCAAGGACAAATAGGTGGAGACTACGAG. It specifies CASSQGQIGGDYE. The whole CDR3 protein reads CASSQGQIGGDYEQYF.